Each of the 10 T cell receptor beta chains below was sequenced from the same sample in a study of control samples from healthy donors and cancer patients. Generated by immunoSEQ multiplex PCR, the TCRdb table keeps only in-frame clones and is missing some. The sample has about 410,000 clones; about 93% are singletons. Sequenced sample: PBMCs. These receptors originate from a man aged 40-49 years with head and neck cancer.

The J gene is TRBJ2-7, the V gene TRBV3-1 (or the pseudogene TRBV3-2); weak D call: TRBD1 (5 bases). CDR1 is LGHDT, CDR2 YNNKEL, per germline (reference sequence). CDR3 length: 15 residues. Trimming pared 0 bases from V and 0 bases from J, leaving 9 bases between. CDR3 in amino acids: CASSQDHRGSYEQYF. In DNA, the CDR3 is TGTGCCAGCAGCCAAGATCATAGGGGCTCCTACGAGCAGTACTTC.

The rearrangement uses TRBV19 and TRBJ2-1, with a weak D call TRBD2 (5 bases). This CDR3 spans 18 amino acids. The V and J ends lost 1 base and 0 bases respectively, with 16 bases between them. Germline-derived CDR1 and CDR2 are LNHDA and SQIVND (reference sequence). The CDR3 region has the DNA TGTGCCAGTAGTATAGCCCTTATGGACTTAAGCTCCTACAATGAGCAGTTCTTC. Encoded protein: CASSIALMDLSSYNEQFF.

V usage is TRBV28 and J usage is TRBJ1-6; 10 bases align to TRBD1. The CDR3 runs 18 residues. J gave up 9 bases and V 6 bases, and 17 bases lay outside the gene matches. Germline-derived CDR1 and CDR2 are MDHEN and SYDVKM. The CDR3 sequence: CASSPGAGTGAYRSPLHF. DNA for the CDR3: TGTGCCAGCAGCCCAGGGGCTGGGACAGGGGCTTACCGTTCACCCCTCCACTTT.

The chain recombines TRBV19 with TRBJ2-3; D is perhaps TRBD2 (6 bases). The CDR3 is made up of 16 amino acids. CDR1 LNHDA and CDR2 SQIVND come from the germline V gene (reference sequence). The V end was cut by 0 bases, the J end by 3 bases, with 13 bases between. This CDR3 is CASSIDLEGGTDTQYF. In DNA form, the CDR3 reads TGTGCCAGTAGTATAGATCTCGAGGGAGGAACAGATACGCAGTATTTT.

The V and J genes are TRBV7-3 and TRBJ1-6; TRBD1 might be the D (5 bases). The V and J ends lost 5 bases and 7 bases respectively, with 12 bases between them. Germline-derived CDR1 and CDR2 are SGHTA and FQGTGA. This CDR3 is built from 14 residues. CDR3 amino acids: CASSLEAGNSPLHF. Here the CDR3 DNA reads TGTGCCAGCAGCCTAGAGGCAGGGAATTCACCCCTCCACTTT. The entire variable domain, with the rest obtained from reference TRBV7-3 and TRBJ1-6, is as follows: GAGVSQTPSNKVTEKGKYVELRCDPISGHTALYWYRQSLGQGPEFLIYFQGTGAADDSGLPNDRFFAVRPEGSVSTLKIQRTERGDSAVYLCASSLEAGNSPLHFGNGTRLTVT.

The gene calls are TRBV19 and TRBJ1-1, with D unclear. Germline CDR1 LNHDA, CDR2 SQIVND (reference sequence). Trimming shortened V by 5 bases and J by 2 bases, and 9 bases separated the two germline ends. The CDR3 is made up of 13 amino acids. DNA of the CDR3: TGTGCCAGTAGTCCGACACCTAACACTGAAGCTTTCTTT. Its protein is CASSPTPNTEAFF.

The chain is built from TRBV6-6 and TRBJ1-2; no definite D call. V gave up 8 bases and J gave up 3 bases, with 13 bases separating them. The CDR3 extends over 13 amino acids. CDR1 and CDR2 from the germline V gene are MNHNY and SVGAGI (reference sequence). CDR3 amino acids: CASHVKQDYGYTF. CDR3 in DNA: TGTGCCAGCCACGTAAAGCAGGACTATGGCTACACCTTC.

The chain couples TRBV2 to TRBJ2-6; 8 bases are a match to TRBD1. Germline lookup yields CDR1 SNHLY and CDR2 FYNNEI. The CDR3 sequence is 18 residues long. Trimming took 2 bases from V and 2 from J; bases not matched to a gene: 8. CDR3 protein: CASSEHRQGAAGANVLTF. CDR3 bases: TGTGCCAGCAGTGAACATCGCCAGGGGGCTGCTGGGGCCAACGTCCTGACTTTC. Looking up the rest from reference TRBV2 and TRBJ2-6 gives the full variable domain: EPEVTQTPSHQVTQMGQEVILRCVPISNHLYFYWYRQILGQKVEFLVSFYNNEISEKSEIFDDQFSVERPDGSNFTLKIRSTKLEDSAMYFCASSEHRQGAAGANVLTFGAGSRLTVL.

This clone was found a few times. The rearrangement uses TRBV9 and TRBJ1-5; D gene ambiguous. CDR3 size: 13 residues. V lost 0 bases and J lost 6, with 7 bases in between. Germline V gene data show CDR1 as SGDLS and CDR2 as YYNGEE. CDR3 sequence: CASSVGGIQPQHF. In DNA, the CDR3 is TGTGCCAGCAGCGTAGGGGGAATTCAGCCCCAGCATTTT. The complete variable domain, with remaining parts taken from reference TRBV9 and TRBJ1-5, reads DSGVTQTPKHLITATGQRVTLRCSPRSGDLSVYWYQQSLDQGLQFLIQYYNGEERAKGNILERFSAQQFPDLHSELNLSSLELGDSALYFCASSVGGIQPQHFGDGTRLSIL.

This clone was detected once. The chain joins TRBV28 to TRBJ2-1, with D unresolved. From germline, CDR1 is MDHEN and CDR2 SYDVKM. The CDR3 runs to 15 residues. V was trimmed by 6 bases and J by 7 bases, leaving 19 bases between them. The CDR3 bases are TGTGCCAGCAGCGGTAGAGGACCCCCACTGAATGAGCAGTTCTTC. Translating gives CASSGRGPPLNEQFF.